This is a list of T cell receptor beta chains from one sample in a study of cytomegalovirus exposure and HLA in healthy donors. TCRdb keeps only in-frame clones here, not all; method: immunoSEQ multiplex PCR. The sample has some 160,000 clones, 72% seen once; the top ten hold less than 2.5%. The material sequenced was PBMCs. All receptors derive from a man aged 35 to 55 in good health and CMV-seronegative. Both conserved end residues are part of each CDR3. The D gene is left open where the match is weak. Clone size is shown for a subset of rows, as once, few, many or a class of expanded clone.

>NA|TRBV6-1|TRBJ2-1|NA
CASSEAPRQRNEQFF
TGTGCCAGCAGTGAAGCGCCCCGACAGAGGAATGAGCAGTTCTTC
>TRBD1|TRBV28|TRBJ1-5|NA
CASSLWGQGGQPQHF
TGTGCCAGCAGTTTATGGGGACAGGGAGGCCAGCCCCAGCATTTT
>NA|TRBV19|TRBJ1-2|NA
CASSQGAGQANYGYTF
TGTGCCAGTTCCCAAGGGGCAGGGCAAGCTAACTATGGCTACACCTTC
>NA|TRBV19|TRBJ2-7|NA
CASSYLGAYEQYF
TGTGCCAGTAGTTACCTAGGGGCCTACGAGCAGTACTTC
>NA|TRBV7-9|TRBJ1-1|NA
CASSLVVFRDRRLNTEAFF
TGTGCCAGCAGCTTAGTGGTATTTAGAGACAGAAGGCTGAACACTGAAGCTTTCTTT
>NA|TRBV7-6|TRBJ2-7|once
CASSSNRVYEQYF
TGTGCCAGCAGCTCTAACAGGGTCTACGAGCAGTACTTC
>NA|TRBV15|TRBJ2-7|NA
CATTLDINSYEQYF
TGTGCCACCACTTTGGACATCAACTCCTACGAGCAGTACTTC
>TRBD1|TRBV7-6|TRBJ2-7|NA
CASSSGTGDYEQYF
TGTGCCAGCAGCTCCGGGACAGGAGACTACGAGCAGTACTTC
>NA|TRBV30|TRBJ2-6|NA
CAWLSGANVLTF
TGTGCCTGGCTCTCTGGGGCCAACGTCCTGACTTTC
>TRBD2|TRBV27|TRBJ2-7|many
CASSSTSGAYEQYF
TGTGCCAGCAGCTCGACTAGCGGGGCCTACGAGCAGTACTTC
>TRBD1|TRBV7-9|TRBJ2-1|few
CASSDTGTGGLNEQFF
TGTGCCAGCAGCGATACCGGGACAGGGGGCTTGAATGAGCAGTTCTTC
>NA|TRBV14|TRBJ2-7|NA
CASSQDPGTSYEQYF
TGTGCCAGCAGCCAAGACCCAGGGACTTCCTACGAGCAGTACTTC